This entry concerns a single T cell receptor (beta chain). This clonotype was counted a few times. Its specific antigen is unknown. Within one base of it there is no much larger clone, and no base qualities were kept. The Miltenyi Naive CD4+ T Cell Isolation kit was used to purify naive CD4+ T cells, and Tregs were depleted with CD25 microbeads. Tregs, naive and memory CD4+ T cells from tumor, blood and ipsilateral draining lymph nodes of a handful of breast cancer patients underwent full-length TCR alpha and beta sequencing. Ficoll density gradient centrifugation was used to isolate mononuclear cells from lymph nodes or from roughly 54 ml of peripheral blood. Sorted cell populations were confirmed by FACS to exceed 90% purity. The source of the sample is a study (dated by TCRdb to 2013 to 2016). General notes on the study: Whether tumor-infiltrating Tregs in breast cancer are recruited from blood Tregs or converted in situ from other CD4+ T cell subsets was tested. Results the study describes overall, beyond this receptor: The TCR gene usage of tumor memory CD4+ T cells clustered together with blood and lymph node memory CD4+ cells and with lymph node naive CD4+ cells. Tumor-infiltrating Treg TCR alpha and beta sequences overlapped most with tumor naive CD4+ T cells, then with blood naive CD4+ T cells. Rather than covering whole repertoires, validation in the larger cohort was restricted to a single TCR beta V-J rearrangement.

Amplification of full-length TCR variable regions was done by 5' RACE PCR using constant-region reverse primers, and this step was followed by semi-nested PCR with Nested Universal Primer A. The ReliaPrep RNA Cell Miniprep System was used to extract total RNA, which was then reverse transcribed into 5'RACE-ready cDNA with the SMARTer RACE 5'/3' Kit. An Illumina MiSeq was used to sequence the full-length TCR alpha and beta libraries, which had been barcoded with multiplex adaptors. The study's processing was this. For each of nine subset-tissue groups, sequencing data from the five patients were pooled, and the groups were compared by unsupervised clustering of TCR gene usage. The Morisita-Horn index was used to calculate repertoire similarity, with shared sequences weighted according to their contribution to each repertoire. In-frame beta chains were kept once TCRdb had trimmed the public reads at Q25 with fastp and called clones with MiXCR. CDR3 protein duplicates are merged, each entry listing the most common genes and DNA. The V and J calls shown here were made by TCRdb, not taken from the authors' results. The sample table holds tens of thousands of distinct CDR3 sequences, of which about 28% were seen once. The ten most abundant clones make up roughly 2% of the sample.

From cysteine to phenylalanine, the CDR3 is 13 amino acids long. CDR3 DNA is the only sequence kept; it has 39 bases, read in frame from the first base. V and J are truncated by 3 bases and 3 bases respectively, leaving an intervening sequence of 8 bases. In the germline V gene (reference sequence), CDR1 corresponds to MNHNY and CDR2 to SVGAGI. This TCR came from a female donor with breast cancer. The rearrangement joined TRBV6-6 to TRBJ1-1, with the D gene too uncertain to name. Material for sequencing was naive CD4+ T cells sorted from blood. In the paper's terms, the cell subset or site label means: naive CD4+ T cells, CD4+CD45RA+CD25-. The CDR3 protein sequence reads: CASSYIWDTEAFF. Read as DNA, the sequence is TGTGCCAGCAGTTATATCTGGGACACTGAAGCTTTCTTT.